The rows below give T cell receptor beta chains drawn from one sample of a study of blood T cell repertoires in COVID-19. Using immunoSEQ multiplex PCR, the repertoire was profiled, and TCRdb retains in-frame clones only, with some absent. This table holds roughly 86,000 clones, less than 85% found once. The sequencing input was peripheral blood. Receptors originate from a man aged 50-59 years who had recovered from COVID-19. Each CDR3 is given without its conserved first and last residue. The D gene is left open where the match is weak.

len: 12
j_gene: TRBJ2-7
v_gene: TRBV7-2
d_gene: TRBD2
CDR3aa: ASTWTSGPGEQY

len: 10
j_gene: TRBJ2-7
v_gene: TRBV28
d_gene: NA
CDR3aa: ASSSEQGREY

len: 12
j_gene: TRBJ2-7
v_gene: TRBV27
d_gene: TRBD1
CDR3aa: ASRWTGSSYEQY

len: 12
j_gene: TRBJ2-5
v_gene: TRBV6-6
d_gene: TRBD2
CDR3aa: AVRGIAGEETQY

len: 13
j_gene: TRBJ2-4
v_gene: TRBV5-4
d_gene: NA
CDR3aa: ASSPNLLAKNIQY

len: 12
j_gene: TRBJ1-4
v_gene: TRBV5-4
d_gene: NA
CDR3aa: ASSLVRGDEKLF

len: 10
j_gene: TRBJ2-7
v_gene: TRBV2
d_gene: NA
CDR3aa: ASRENVGEQY

len: 13
j_gene: TRBJ2-7
v_gene: TRBV5-6
d_gene: TRBD2
CDR3aa: ASSIQTSGGFGQY

len: 12
j_gene: TRBJ1-1
v_gene: TRBV27
d_gene: NA
CDR3aa: ASSLGARNTEAF

len: 15
j_gene: TRBJ2-7
v_gene: TRBV15
d_gene: TRBD2
CDR3aa: ATSRRTLAESHYEQY

len: 13
j_gene: TRBJ2-2
v_gene: TRBV5-1
d_gene: NA
CDR3aa: ASSLLQGTAGELF

len: 12
j_gene: TRBJ1-2
v_gene: TRBV7-2
d_gene: NA
CDR3aa: ASSSETANYGYT

len: 12
j_gene: TRBJ1-6
v_gene: TRBV19
d_gene: NA
CDR3aa: ASKQGVYNSPLH

len: 14
j_gene: TRBJ2-1
v_gene: TRBV15
d_gene: NA
CDR3aa: ATSRTPQSSYNEQF

len: 13
j_gene: TRBJ2-5
v_gene: TRBV23-1
d_gene: NA
CDR3aa: ASSRLTGEGETQY

len: 14
j_gene: TRBJ1-2
v_gene: TRBV7-8
d_gene: TRBD1
CDR3aa: ASSYSGTGSNYGYT

len: 15
j_gene: TRBJ1-1
v_gene: TRBV24-1
d_gene: TRBD1
CDR3aa: ATSDTAHNRGDTEAF

len: 12
j_gene: TRBJ2-5
v_gene: TRBV11-2
d_gene: NA
CDR3aa: ASTLRGRRETQY

len: 17
j_gene: TRBJ2-2
v_gene: TRBV3-1/TRBV3-2
d_gene: NA
CDR3aa: ASSQERVAWAKAYGELF

len: 12
j_gene: TRBJ1-4
v_gene: TRBV15
d_gene: NA
CDR3aa: ATSRDIKWEKLF

len: 11
j_gene: TRBJ2-1
v_gene: TRBV25-1
d_gene: TRBD1
CDR3aa: ASRRTGEIEQF

len: 11
j_gene: TRBJ2-7
v_gene: TRBV7-2
d_gene: TRBD1
CDR3aa: ASSLGTAYEQY

len: 12
j_gene: TRBJ2-7
v_gene: TRBV2
d_gene: TRBD1
CDR3aa: ASRTDRGQDEQY

len: 13
j_gene: TRBJ1-1
v_gene: TRBV7-6
d_gene: TRBD1
CDR3aa: ASSLGTGGYTEAF

len: 17
j_gene: TRBJ2-3
v_gene: TRBV21-1
d_gene: NA
CDR3aa: ASSKGSFRGRFHTDTQY

len: 11
j_gene: TRBJ2-7
v_gene: TRBV5-1
d_gene: NA
CDR3aa: ASSLAPSGEQY

len: 13
j_gene: TRBJ1-5
v_gene: TRBV5-5
d_gene: NA
CDR3aa: ASSLMTGVNQPQH

len: 12
j_gene: TRBJ2-7
v_gene: TRBV19
d_gene: TRBD1
CDR3aa: ASSIGTGIDEQY

len: 14
j_gene: TRBJ2-7
v_gene: TRBV11-2
d_gene: NA
CDR3aa: ASSLWLGRYTYEQY

len: 13
j_gene: TRBJ2-2
v_gene: TRBV4-2
d_gene: NA
CDR3aa: ASSQESLGSGELF

len: 15
j_gene: TRBJ2-7
v_gene: TRBV7-8
d_gene: TRBD1
CDR3aa: ASSFISGTGGSYEQY

len: 15
j_gene: TRBJ2-2
v_gene: TRBV4-1
d_gene: TRBD2
CDR3aa: ASSQDRAGANTGELF

len: 9
j_gene: TRBJ2-2
v_gene: TRBV11-2
d_gene: NA
CDR3aa: ASRLEGELF

len: 13
j_gene: TRBJ1-1
v_gene: TRBV5-4
d_gene: NA
CDR3aa: ASSLQGPVNTEAF

len: 13
j_gene: TRBJ2-7
v_gene: TRBV24-1
d_gene: TRBD2
CDR3aa: ATSDSAGGNYEQY

len: 12
j_gene: TRBJ2-7
v_gene: TRBV18
d_gene: TRBD1
CDR3aa: ASSPGTVDYEQY

len: 13
j_gene: TRBJ1-1
v_gene: TRBV10-2
d_gene: NA
CDR3aa: ASIATGTGYTEAF

len: 13
j_gene: TRBJ2-6
v_gene: TRBV7-3
d_gene: NA
CDR3aa: ASSPSGGGANVLT

len: 12
j_gene: TRBJ1-1
v_gene: TRBV6-5
d_gene: NA
CDR3aa: ASSRDYARFGAF

len: 13
j_gene: TRBJ2-1
v_gene: TRBV7-9
d_gene: TRBD2
CDR3aa: ASSFQAGRSNEQF

len: 12
j_gene: TRBJ2-1
v_gene: TRBV5-1
d_gene: TRBD2
CDR3aa: ASSSAGGQNEQF